These 10 T cell receptor beta chains share one sample of origin, sequenced in a study. From the RT-PCR reads, TCRdb called clonotypes with MiXCR, one entry per CDR3 protein. The table includes about 680,000 distinct CDR3 sequences, 12% to 15% detected once. Specimen: memory CD4+ T cells from blood. The receptors were sampled from a female donor in good health, serving as a healthy control.

This clonotype was picked up a small number of times. This chain joins TRBV5-5 and TRBJ2-7; 9 nucleotides line up with TRBD1. The germline V gene encodes CDR1 SGHKS and CDR2 YYEKEE (reference sequence). V lost 4 bases to trimming and J lost 6 bases; unmatched junction nucleotides: 11. The CDR3 extends over 15 amino acids. The CDR3 nucleotides are TGTGCCAGCAGCCACGGGGGACAGGGACACTTCGAGCAGTACTTC. This translates into CASSHGGQGHFEQYF.

The table lists this clonotype with many counts. The rearrangement joins TRBV9 to TRBJ2-5, with a possible D match to TRBD2 (5 bases). This CDR3 comprises 14 residues. The germline CDR1 and CDR2 sequences are SGDLS and YYNGEE. Trimming stripped 1 base from V and 1 base from J, with 8 bases between. As DNA, the CDR3 is TGTGCCAGCAGCGTAAGGGCGGGCCAAGAGACCCAGTACTTC. It encodes CASSVRAGQETQYF.

The chain uses TRBV15 and TRBJ2-3; 11 nucleotides align to TRBD2. This CDR3 spans 18 amino acids. J was trimmed by 5 bases and V by 3 bases; bases with no gene match: 13. Germline CDR1 and CDR2: LNHNV and YYDKDF (reference sequence). This CDR3 is CATSSAWGLAEGGDTQYF. Here the CDR3 DNA reads TGTGCCACCAGCAGTGCCTGGGGACTAGCGGAGGGGGGAGATACGCAGTATTTT. Variable domain in full (rest from reference TRBV15 and TRBJ2-3): DAMVIQNPRYQVTQFGKPVTLSCSQTLNHNVMYWYQQKSSQAPKLLFHYYDKDFNNEADTPDNFQSRRPNTSFCFLDIRSPGLGDTAMYLCATSSAWGLAEGGDTQYFGPGTRLTVL.

This clonotype was counted ten times or more. The rearrangement joins TRBV20-1 to TRBJ1-6; D call uncertain. This CDR3 contains 14 residues. With 3 bases removed from V and 6 bases from J, the gap between germline ends came to 12 bases. Germline-derived CDR1 and CDR2 are DFQATT and SNEGSKA (reference sequence). CDR3 coding DNA: TGCAGTGCTAGCGACCACCAGGCTAATTCACCCCTCCACTTT. Amino acids: CSASDHQANSPLHF.

This clonotype has a handful of counts. This CDR3 fails to terminate in the conserved phenylalanine or tryptophan, so it likely reflects a read error. The J gene is TRBJ1-1, the V gene TRBV7-2; D is perhaps TRBD1 (6 bases). The CDR3 runs 14 residues. Trimming removed 1 base from V and 5 bases from J, with 11 bases in between. The germline V gene has CDR1 SGHTA and CDR2 FQGNSA. CDR3 region: CASSLEGVWTEAFL. The CDR3 nucleotides are TGTGCCAGCAGCTTAGAGGGGGTTTGGACTGAAGCTTTCCTT.

CDR3 residues: CSASVTGDGELFF. The CDR3 nucleotides are TGCAGTGCTAGCGTAACAGGGGACGGGGAGCTGTTTTTT. V is TRBV20-1 and J is TRBJ2-2, with 7 bases aligning to TRBD1. CDR1 is DFQATT and CDR2 is SNEGSKA in the germline V gene (reference sequence). CDR3 length: 13 residues. J gave up 7 bases and V 3 bases, and 5 bases lay outside the gene matches.

This clonotype was counted a few times. The chain is built from TRBV28 and TRBJ2-1; D gene unclear. Germline V lookup: CDR1 MDHEN, CDR2 SYDVKM. There are 15 residues in the CDR3. V lost 7 bases to trimming and J lost 3 bases, with 16 bases between them. This chain's CDR3 is CASTPLGMGYNEQFF. CDR3 in DNA: TGTGCCAGCACCCCTTTAGGTATGGGCTACAATGAGCAGTTCTTC.

This clonotype was counted at least ten times. This chain uses TRBV29-1 with TRBJ2-2, with D hard to call. CDR3 length: 12 residues. The germline V and J ends were trimmed by 4 bases and 4 bases, with 7 bases remaining between them. Germline V gene sequence: CDR1 SQVTM, CDR2 ANQGSEA. CDR3 in amino acids: CSVAGATGELFF. The CDR3 nucleotides read TGCAGCGTTGCAGGCGCCACCGGGGAGCTGTTTTTT.

This clonotype was detected a few times. This chain connects TRBV9 to TRBJ2-5, with D possibly being TRBD1 (6 bases). CDR1 is SGDLS and CDR2 is YYNGEE in the germline V gene. The CDR3 has 15 amino acids. Deletions cut 0 bases from V and 4 bases from J, with 13 bases between. CDR3 amino acids: CASSVGDTGGETQYF. In DNA, the CDR3 is TGTGCCAGCAGCGTAGGGGACACCGGAGGAGAGACCCAGTACTTC.

This clonotype has just a few counts. V usage is TRBV12-3 or TRBV12-4 and J usage is TRBJ1-2, with TRBD1 as a possible D gene (5 bases). This CDR3 contains 15 residues. The V and J ends lost 5 bases and 8 bases respectively, with 21 bases between them. CDR3 coding DNA: TGTGCCAGCAGTACCCTCCGGTCGGGACCCAGAGGCTACACCTTC. This translates into CASSTLRSGPRGYTF.